This T cell receptor (beta chain) emerged from a study of cytomegalovirus exposure and HLA in healthy donors. Points from the study as a whole: The study flagged some 170 TCR beta chains as cytomegalovirus-associated.

Only in-frame clones appear in the TCRdb table, and some are missing; sequencing was by immunoSEQ multiplex PCR. The sample shows more than 90,000 clones, 88% of them seen only once. The CDR3 runs to 15 residues. Trimming took off 4 bases at V and 0 bases at J, with 10 bases between the two ends. Germline V CDR1 and CDR2: KGHSH, LQKENI. In regard to this clone: Its specificity is unknown.

The specimen was PBMCs. V usage is TRBV18 and J usage is TRBJ1-3; perhaps TRBD1 as D (5 bases). This receptor was obtained from a man younger than 30 in good health and CMV-seronegative. The DNA of the CDR3 is TGTGCCAGCTCACTCCCAGGGTCCTCTGGAAACACCATATATTTT. It codes for CASSLPGSSGNTIYF.